The present T cell receptor (beta chain) was sequenced within a study of graft-versus-host responses after intestinal transplantation. Germline V gives CDR1 SGHRS, CDR2 YFSETQ. This CDR3 has 14 residues. V lost 1 base to trimming and J lost 4 bases, with 9 bases between them. Sequenced by immunoSEQ multiplex PCR; TCRdb stores in-frame clones only, minus some. The profile shows under 15,000 clones, over 85% of them singletons. The V and J genes are TRBV5-1 and TRBJ1-3; D uncertain. The source of this sequence is a human patient who received an intestinal transplant, so some T cells may come from the graft donor. The source was PBMCs, collected 950 to 1,300 days after intestinal transplantation. The CDR3 protein is CASSLTGSGNTIYF. CDR3 in DNA: TGCGCCAGCAGCTTGACGGGATCCGGAAACACCATATATTTT.